This T cell receptor (beta chain) was sequenced for a study of T cells in Graves' hyperthyroidism and ophthalmopathy (dated by TCRdb to 2018 to 2020). About the investigation overall: Peripheral blood samples were taken at the time of initial diagnosis, prior to any treatment. TCR V-J signatures able to tell the groups apart were searched for in a discovery cohort of 100 patients, of whom 43 had Graves' ophthalmopathy and around 58 had stable Graves' hyperthyroidism. Prospective prediction of ophthalmopathy was tested in an independent validation cohort of fewer than 20 hyperthyroidism patients and 15 to 17 patients who later progressed to ophthalmopathy. The 100 or so discovery patients were randomly split 7:3 into training and test sets. Thyroid tissue and blood T-cell repertoires from about six Graves' hyperthyroidism patients were also compared in the study. After blood sampling, hyperthyroidism patients were treated with methimazole at a starting dose of 30 mg daily, and ophthalmopathy patients were treated with high-dose intravenous methylprednisolone. According to the paper, TCR Vbeta CDR3 sequencing was carried out on around 140 peripheral blood samples, which came from fewer than 50 ophthalmopathy, around 74 hyperthyroidism and roughly 17 progressor patients. Overall results and qualifications from the work: In cross-validation, a model built on a 13 V-J signature told ophthalmopathy apart from stable hyperthyroidism with about 90% sensitivity and about 81% specificity, and in testing the same model reached 80%/75%. Most expanded thyroid clonotypes (frequency above 0.001) were also detected in blood, suggesting blood repertoires may reflect thyroid immune responses. In validation, the model predicted progression to ophthalmopathy a median of roughly 6.5 months before onset, with roughly 68% sensitivity and nearly 75% specificity. No statistical method was used to set the sample size in advance, and investigators knew the group allocation.

TCR beta CDR3 regions were amplified from RNA transcripts. The TCR CDR3 was subjected to a first round of RT-PCR using the HTBI primer set and the Qiagen OneStep RT-PCR kit. Libraries were constructed in a second round of multiplex PCR, after which size selection and purification were carried out. Sequencing of the libraries was done on an Illumina HiSeq2000 using paired-end 100 bp reads. Turning to the authors' computational methods: SOAPnuke was used to process the raw data, removing reads that contained adapters or uncalled bases, had a mean Phred below 15, or lacked an exact match to the constant primer or identifier. High-quality paired reads were merged with COPE v1.2.5, and unique nucleotide sequences were defined as clonotypes. MiTCR v1.1 was used to align clonotypes to the IMGT TRBV, TRBD and TRBJ reference segments. The analysis was restricted to V-J combinations with a frequency above 0.0001, which together covered just over 98% of the repertoires. The TCS score was defined as the ratio of F50 (clonal expansion) to E x V (chaos), calculated using BLOSUM62-based TCRdist between CDR3 peptides within each V-J. Welch's t-statistics and random forest reduced 450 to 600 V-J features to roughly 13, which were used in a naive Bayes classifier (R e1071). TCRdb cleaned the public reads at Q25 with fastp, built clones with MiXCR and kept in-frame beta chains. Identical CDR3 proteins give one entry, which carries the most common genes and DNA. None of the V and J calls come from the authors' own analysis; TCRdb made them. The sample table shows a few hundred thousand distinct CDR3 sequences, and 15% to 19% are seen once. Jointly, the top ten make up around 6.6% of the sample.

A patient counted as having stable Graves' hyperthyroidism if no progression to ophthalmopathy occurred over 18 months of follow-up. Hyperthyroidism patients were newly diagnosed, with disease duration under 2 months, and aged 18 to 65 years. Exclusion was applied to patients with uncontrolled infections, other autoimmune diseases, pregnancy or lactation. Diagnoses were established on the basis of clinical symptoms, serum thyroxine and TRAb, thyroid ultrasound, and orbital computed tomography. Ficoll-Paque density gradient centrifugation was used to isolate PBMCs from around 9.1 ml of fresh peripheral blood. Total RNA was extracted with Trizol reagent, and quality was checked on an Agilent 2100 Bioanalyzer. In the case of this clonotype: The target of this receptor is not known. No much larger clonotype is one base removed from it; base qualities were not supplied.

Relative to germline, V is 5 bases shorter and J is 6 bases shorter, with 20 bases between their ends. Taken from cysteine to phenylalanine, the CDR3 has 15 residues. The CDR3 DNA has 45 bases and is translated from base 1. Reading the germline V gene gives CDR1 SGHTA and CDR2 FQGNSA. Sequencing used blood. Recombination connected TRBV7-2 to TRBJ2-7; matching of 6 bases hints at TRBD1 as the D gene. The clonotype originates from a woman under 40 with Graves' hyperthyroidism. The CDR3 region: CASSRAVAGASEQYF. The DNA sequence is as follows: TGTGCCAGCAGCCGCGCCGTGGCAGGGGCTAGCGAGCAGTACTTC.